These 29 T cell receptor beta chains originate from one sample sequenced in a study of T cells in localized non-small cell lung cancer. TCRdb's table, derived via immunoSEQ multiplex PCR, lists solely in-frame clones and lacks some. The table shows about 2,700 clones, with around a quarter occurring only once. This sample comprised lung tumor tissue, obtained before any cancer treatment. These receptors were obtained from a female donor over 55 with stage I lung adenocarcinoma.

This clone was recorded a few times. V is TRBV28 and J is TRBJ2-2, with unresolved D. In germline, CDR1 is MDHEN, CDR2 SYDVKM. V lost 1 base and J lost 8, with 11 bases in between. There are 14 residues in the CDR3. Written as DNA, the CDR3 is TGTGCCAGCAGTTTATTGTTTCCGGTAGGGGAGCTGTTTTTT. Its protein is CASSLLFPVGELFF.

This clone has only a few counts. V and J are TRBV28 and TRBJ2-1; D is unresolved. The length of the CDR3 is 14 residues. V was shortened by 4 bases and J by 5 bases, with 12 bases between the two germline ends. CDR1 is MDHEN, CDR2 SYDVKM, per germline. The CDR3 loop is CASSSPPEHNEQFF. The CDR3 nucleotides read TGTGCCAGCAGTTCCCCCCCCGAACACAATGAGCAGTTCTTC.

The genes are TRBV28 and TRBJ2-7; 8 positions match TRBD1. Germline lookup yields CDR1 MDHEN and CDR2 SYDVKM. This CDR3 has 14 residues. V shed 5 bases, J shed 4 bases, and the junction held 7 bases outside the gene matches. The CDR3 sequence: CASSQRTGQYEQYF. In DNA, the CDR3 is TGTGCCAGCAGTCAGAGGACAGGGCAGTACGAGCAGTACTTC.

The V call is TRBV12-5, the J call TRBJ2-5, with TRBD2 matching over 7 bases. The CDR3 extends over 15 amino acids. The germline CDR1 and CDR2 sequences are LGHNT and FRNRAP. Trimming at V came to 4 bases and at J to 1 base, leaving 6 bases not matched to a gene. CDR3 DNA: TGTGCTAGTGGTTACGGGGCTAGCGGCCAAGAGACCCAGTACTTC. Translated, it gives CASGYGASGQETQYF.

This rearrangement joins TRBV19 to TRBJ1-5; TRBD1 agrees at 8 bases. The CDR3 loop spans 15 amino acids. With V trimmed by 5 bases and J by 2 bases, 5 bases remained unmatched. Per the germline V gene, CDR1 is LNHDA and CDR2 is SQIVND (reference sequence). The DNA for the CDR3 is TGTGCCAGTAGTCCACAGGGGGAGGGCAATCAGCCCCAGCATTTT. Its translation is CASSPQGEGNQPQHF.

This clone was seen only a few times. V gene TRBV28 combines with J gene TRBJ1-1; TRBD1 might be the D (5 bases). V was shortened by 6 bases and J by 7 bases, with 15 bases between the two germline ends. The CDR3 runs to 13 residues. Germline CDR1 is MDHEN and CDR2 is SYDVKM. CDR3 nucleotides: TGTGCCAGCAGCTATTTTTTGGGGGGTGAAGCTTTCTTT. It yields the protein CASSYFLGGEAFF. Supplemented by reference TRBV28 and TRBJ1-1, the full variable domain reads DVKVTQSSRYLVKRTGEKVFLECVQDMDHENMFWYRQDPGLGLRLIYFSYDVKMKEKGDIPEGYSVSREKKERFSLILESASTNQTSMYLCASSYFLGGEAFFGQGTRLTVV.

V usage is TRBV10-2 and J usage is TRBJ2-1; TRBD2 matches at 11 bases. The CDR3 loop spans 15 amino acids. Germline CDR1 and CDR2: WSHSY and SAAADI. Unmatched junction bases numbered 7, after V lost 6 bases and J lost 6 bases. CDR3 protein: CASSSLAGEGNEQFF. The CDR3 DNA sequence: TGCGCCAGCAGCTCACTAGCGGGAGAGGGCAATGAGCAGTTCTTC.

This chain links TRBV19 with TRBJ2-1; D possibly corresponds to TRBD2 (5 bases). Germline lookup yields CDR1 LNHDA and CDR2 SQIVND (reference sequence). This CDR3 has 15 residues. The V end lost 5 bases, the J end lost 0 bases, and 11 bases lay between the germline ends. The CDR3 region is CASSGRADSYNEQFF. The CDR3 DNA reads as TGTGCCAGTAGTGGACGAGCGGACTCCTACAATGAGCAGTTCTTC. Combining the CDR3 with reference TRBV19 and TRBJ2-1 gives the whole variable domain DGGITQSPKYLFRKEGQNVTLSCEQNLNHDAMYWYRQDPGQGLRLIYYSQIVNDFQKGDIAEGYSVSREKKESFPLTVTSAQKNPTAFYLCASSGRADSYNEQFFGPGTRLTVL.

This chain connects TRBV18 to TRBJ2-3; 9 positions agree with TRBD1. After removal of 3 bases from V and 4 bases from J, the junction contained 5 bases not matched to a gene. This CDR3 is 15 amino acids long. CDR1 and CDR2 from the germline V gene are KGHSH and LQKENI. In nucleotides, the CDR3 is TGTGCCAGCTCACCCCGGGACAGGGCGGCAGATACGCAGTATTTT. This translates into CASSPRDRAADTQYF.

The V gene is TRBV15, the J gene TRBJ2-2, with 8 nucleotides matching TRBD2. The CDR3 has 17 residues. V shed 0 bases, J shed 4 bases, and the junction held 7 bases outside the gene matches. The germline V gene encodes CDR1 LNHNV and CDR2 YYDKDF (reference sequence). The CDR3 DNA reads as TGTGCCACCAGCAGAGATCTGAGTAGCGGGGTCACCGGGGAGCTGTTTTTT. Translating gives CATSRDLSSGVTGELFF.

The chain couples TRBV18 to TRBJ1-1; D not resolved. CDR1 is KGHSH, CDR2 LQKENI, per germline. CDR3 length equals 13 residues. Trimming took 3 bases from V and 0 from J, leaving 5 bases between them. CDR3 in amino acids: CASSPLLNTEAFF. Here the CDR3 DNA reads TGTGCCAGCTCACCCCTATTGAACACTGAAGCTTTCTTT.

CDR3 amino acids: CASPDPGTSETNTGELFF. DNA of the CDR3: TGTGCCAGCCCTGATCCCGGGACTAGCGAGACCAACACCGGGGAGCTGTTTTTT. The genes are TRBV6-8 and TRBJ2-2, with TRBD2 matching 10 bases. Germline V CDR1 and CDR2: MNHGY, SAAAGT. The CDR3 covers 18 residues. Trimming removed 8 bases from V and 2 bases from J; junction bases left unmatched: 14.

The chain combines TRBV28 with TRBJ2-7; TRBD2 agrees at 7 bases. This CDR3 has 13 amino acids. Germline V CDR1 and CDR2: MDHEN, SYDVKM. V trimming: 7 bases; J trimming: 9 bases; junction bases outside the gene matches: 12. The CDR3 nucleotides read TGTGCCAGCACTACTTACATGGCGGGGGTGCAGTACTTC. Its protein product is CASTTYMAGVQYF. Together with reference TRBV28 and TRBJ2-7, the CDR3 gives the full variable domain: DVKVTQSSRYLVKRTGEKVFLECVQDMDHENMFWYRQDPGLGLRLIYFSYDVKMKEKGDIPEGYSVSREKKERFSLILESASTNQTSMYLCASTTYMAGVQYFGPGTRLTVT.

This rearrangement joins TRBV23-1 to TRBJ2-1; perhaps D is TRBD1 or TRBD2 (7 bases each). TRBV23-1 is an open reading frame whose function is uncertain. V was pared by 2 bases and J by 3 bases, with 26 bases between. This CDR3 has 20 amino acids. CDR3 in amino acids: CASSQLRLQDRDYYYNEQFF. As DNA, the CDR3 is TGCGCCAGCAGTCAACTCAGGCTTCAAGACAGGGACTACTACTACAATGAGCAGTTCTTC.

This chain uses TRBV12-5 with TRBJ1-1, with 7 bases identical to TRBD1. The CDR3 runs 15 residues. CDR1 is LGHNT and CDR2 is FRNRAP in the germline V gene. Trimming at V came to 2 bases and at J to 3 bases, leaving 6 bases not matched to a gene. CDR3 coding DNA: TGTGCTAGTGGTTTGACCCACAGGGGAGACACTGAAGCTTTCTTT. It yields the protein CASGLTHRGDTEAFF.

This clone was picked up a small number of times. The genes are TRBV5-1 and TRBJ1-1, with a possible D match to TRBD1 (6 bases). V lost 3 bases, J lost 1 base, and 10 bases lay in between. Germline loops: CDR1 SGHRS, CDR2 YFSETQ. The CDR3 length is 14 residues. The CDR3 reads CASSSGQQNTEAFF. CDR3 bases: TGCGCCAGCAGCTCAGGACAGCAGAACACTGAAGCTTTCTTT.

The chain joins TRBV9 to TRBJ2-2, with 11 bases aligning to TRBD2. Unmatched junction bases numbered 1, after V lost 2 bases and J lost 4 bases. Germline-derived CDR1 and CDR2 are SGDLS and YYNGEE. CDR3 length equals 15 residues. The CDR3 DNA is TGTGCCAGCAGCGTCACTAGCGGGAGCACCGGGGAGCTGTTTTTT. It codes for CASSVTSGSTGELFF.

The chain links TRBV6-8 to TRBJ2-1; 9 bases map to TRBD2. Per germline, CDR1 MNHGY and CDR2 SAAAGT. This CDR3 has 20 residues. Trimming cost V 0 bases and J 4 bases; bases outside gene matches: 16. The CDR3 bases are TGTGCCAGCAGTTACTCGCGGGCGGGAGGGCCAACCCCGAGATACAATGAGCAGTTCTTC. Protein: CASSYSRAGGPTPRYNEQFF.

This clone was picked up a small number of times. The V call is TRBV19, the J call TRBJ1-1; 9 bases align to TRBD1. This CDR3 region has 13 residues. V was clipped by 5 bases and J by 5 bases; unmatched bases: 3. Germline values: CDR1 LNHDA, CDR2 SQIVND (reference sequence). This chain's CDR3 is CASSGTGRTEAFF. DNA for the CDR3: TGTGCCAGTAGTGGGACAGGGAGAACTGAAGCTTTCTTT. Filled out from reference TRBV19 and TRBJ1-1, the complete variable domain reads DGGITQSPKYLFRKEGQNVTLSCEQNLNHDAMYWYRQDPGQGLRLIYYSQIVNDFQKGDIAEGYSVSREKKESFPLTVTSAQKNPTAFYLCASSGTGRTEAFFGQGTRLTVV.

The table lists this clone with a few counts. The gene calls are TRBV19 and TRBJ2-7; 14 nucleotides align to TRBD2. The CDR3 contains 17 residues. The trim removed 7 bases at V and 3 bases at J, leaving 11 bases unmatched. The V gene's germline CDR1 is LNHDA and CDR2 SQIVND (reference sequence). The CDR3 sequence is CASKGTSGSPGGYEQYF. The CDR3 nucleotides are TGTGCCAGTAAAGGGACTAGCGGGAGTCCCGGCGGCTACGAGCAGTACTTC.

The table lists this clone with a few counts. The genes are TRBV6-8 and TRBJ2-2; TRBD2 matches at 11 bases. After removal of 5 bases from V and 7 bases from J, the junction contained 9 bases not matched to a gene. In germline, CDR1 is MNHGY, CDR2 SAAAGT. This CDR3 spans 16 amino acids. The CDR3 sequence is CASSRASGGTVGELFF. The CDR3, as DNA: TGTGCCAGCAGTCGAGCTAGCGGGGGGACGGTCGGGGAGCTGTTTTTT.

The chain carries TRBV28 and TRBJ1-5; no clear D gene. V gave up 4 bases and J gave up 8 bases, with 15 bases separating them. The CDR3 loop spans 14 amino acids. Germline V gene sequence: CDR1 MDHEN, CDR2 SYDVKM. The CDR3 sequence: CASSSRGGIEPQHF. DNA for the CDR3: TGTGCCAGCAGTTCCCGGGGAGGGATTGAGCCCCAGCATTTT.

J is TRBJ1-1 and V is TRBV9; D unresolved. The V end lost 1 base, the J end lost 5 bases, and 9 bases lay between the germline ends. Germline CDR1 reads SGDLS; CDR2 reads YYNGEE. The CDR3 contains 13 residues. The CDR3, as DNA: TGTGCCAGCAGCGTAAATACGGGTACTGAAGCTTTCTTT. This translates into CASSVNTGTEAFF. Full variable domain (missing parts from reference TRBV9 and TRBJ1-1): DSGVTQTPKHLITATGQRVTLRCSPRSGDLSVYWYQQSLDQGLQFLIQYYNGEERAKGNILERFSAQQFPDLHSELNLSSLELGDSALYFCASSVNTGTEAFFGQGTRLTVV.

Only a few counts were recorded for this clone. The rearrangement uses TRBV11-3 and TRBJ2-6; D gene ambiguous. The length of the CDR3 is 17 residues. V was cut by 3 bases and J by 0 bases, with 12 bases left in between. Per the germline V gene, CDR1 is SGHNT and CDR2 is YENEEA. As DNA, the CDR3 is TGTGCCAGCAGCTTGGCGTTAGCCCACTCTGGGGCCAACGTCCTGACTTTC. Amino acid sequence: CASSLALAHSGANVLTF.

The gene calls are TRBV28 and TRBJ1-2; 7 bases map to TRBD1. Germline V gene lookup returns CDR1 MDHEN and CDR2 SYDVKM. Germline trimming cut 3 bases from V and 7 bases from J; bases unmatched to any gene: 8. The CDR3 spans 14 residues. The CDR3 reads CASSFPRQGRGYTF. CDR3 sequence (DNA): TGTGCCAGCAGTTTCCCCCGACAGGGACGTGGCTACACCTTC.

This clone was counted between two and nine times. The rearrangement uses TRBV9 and TRBJ2-7; TRBD2 aligns across 8 bases. Looked up from germline, CDR1 is SGDLS and CDR2 is YYNGEE. J lost 2 bases, V lost 4 bases, and 11 bases had no gene match. CDR3 length equals 16 residues. For the CDR3, the DNA is TGTGCCAGCAGCCCCGTTGCTAGCGGGCCCACCTACGAGCAGTACTTC. It is translated as CASSPVASGPTYEQYF.

The chain is built from TRBV11-3 and TRBJ1-4; a weak D match, TRBD1 (6 bases). The V end lost 1 base, the J end lost 2 bases, and 17 bases lay between the germline ends. CDR3 length: 18 residues. Germline assignment: CDR1 SGHNT and CDR2 YENEEA. The CDR3 bases are TGTGCCAGCAGCTTAGTTATCTTACTCGGGGGCACTAATGAAAAACTGTTTTTT. This sequence encodes CASSLVILLGGTNEKLFF.

This clone was counted a few times. The rearrangement links TRBV18 to TRBJ1-3; 10 nucleotides align to TRBD1. Losses at the gene ends were 3 bases for V and 4 bases for J; bases not matched to a gene: 3. CDR3 length: 15 amino acids. Germline V gives CDR1 KGHSH, CDR2 LQKENI. CDR3 bases: TGTGCCAGCTCACCCGGACAGGGGGGCGGAAACACCATATATTTT. It codes for CASSPGQGGGNTIYF. The variable domain in full, with the rest retrieved from reference TRBV18 and TRBJ1-3, is NAGVMQNPRHLVRRRGQEARLRCSPMKGHSHVYWYRQLPEEGLKFMVYLQKENIIDESGMPKERFSAEFPKEGPSILRIQQVVRGDSAAYFCASSPGQGGGNTIYFGEGSWLTVV.

The table lists this clone with a few counts. V usage is TRBV19 and J usage is TRBJ2-1, with a possible D match to TRBD2 (6 bases). The ends were cut back, 6 bases at V and 8 bases at J, with 11 bases in the middle. The CDR3 covers 12 residues. Germline values: CDR1 LNHDA, CDR2 SQIVND (reference sequence). The CDR3 is CASSRDSDEQFF. CDR3 nucleotide sequence: TGTGCCAGTAGCCGGGACTCGGATGAGCAGTTCTTC. Full variable domain (outside the CDR3, taken from reference TRBV19 and TRBJ2-1): DGGITQSPKYLFRKEGQNVTLSCEQNLNHDAMYWYRQDPGQGLRLIYYSQIVNDFQKGDIAEGYSVSREKKESFPLTVTSAQKNPTAFYLCASSRDSDEQFFGPGTRLTVL.